This passage covers 8 T cell receptor beta chains from one sample sequenced in a study of cytomegalovirus exposure and HLA in healthy donors (dated by TCRdb to 2016 to 2017). Library preparation employed the immunoSEQ multiplex PCR assay. The immuneACCESS repertoire file appears here via TCRdb, limited to in-frame rearrangements. These files lack a portion of the clones; in checked studies, under half of the deficit traces to unresolved V genes, and the cause of the others is not known. Here the sample has 150,000 to 200,000 clones; 86% occur a single time. The leading ten clones occupy roughly 1.6% of the sample. Sequencing input: PBMCs. The receptors derive from a young woman in good health and CMV-seronegative.

This chain connects TRBV27 to TRBJ1-6, with 8 bases aligning to TRBD1. With 0 bases clipped from V and 6 bases from J, the junction kept 7 bases outside the gene matches. The CDR3 consists of 17 residues. Germline V gives CDR1 MNHEY, CDR2 SMNVEV (reference sequence). CDR3 amino acids: CASSLSRRQGSNSPLHF. The DNA of the CDR3 is TGTGCCAGCAGTTTATCTCGCCGACAGGGGTCTAATTCACCCCTCCACTTT.

The rearrangement uses TRBV6-5 and TRBJ1-2, with 7 bases identical to TRBD1. Looked up from germline, CDR1 is MNHEY and CDR2 is SVGAGI. This CDR3 contains 15 residues. The ends lost 0 bases at V and 8 bases at J; junction bases unmatched: 9. The CDR3 region has the DNA TGTGCCAGCAGTTACTCCTCTTCAGGGGGAGGAGGCTACACCTTC. It specifies CASSYSSSGGGGYTF.

The chain combines TRBV21-1 with TRBJ2-7; the table's TRBD1 call for D was not verified on the DNA. TRBV21-1 represents a pseudogene. The CDR3 contains 12 residues. The CDR3 nucleotides read TGTGCCAGCAGGCAGGGATCCTACGAGCAGTACTTC. The encoded protein is CASRQGSYEQYF.

J is TRBJ1-2 and V is TRBV6-1; possibly TRBD1 for D (5 bases). This CDR3 has 14 residues. V gave up 1 base and J gave up 4 bases, with 10 bases separating them. Germline lookup yields CDR1 MNHNS and CDR2 SASEGT. CDR3 sequence reads: CASSEGGAVYGYTF. The CDR3 DNA is TGTGCCAGCAGTGAAGGTGGGGCCGTCTATGGCTACACCTTC.

This rearrangement joins TRBV10-3 to TRBJ1-5, with D hard to call. The germline gives CDR1 ENHRY, CDR2 SYGVKD. Trimming took 6 bases from V and 6 from J, leaving 9 bases between them. This CDR3 has 12 amino acids. The chain's CDR3 is CAISREAQPQHF. For the CDR3, the DNA is TGTGCCATCAGCAGAGAGGCTCAGCCCCAGCATTTT.

This rearrangement joins TRBV13 to TRBJ2-3; a weak D match, TRBD2 (8 bases). V was clipped by 4 bases and J by 0 bases, with 23 bases between them. The CDR3 is made up of 19 amino acids. CDR1 and CDR2 from the germline V gene are PRHDT and FYEKMQ (reference sequence). CDR3 DNA: TGTGCCAGCAGCTCGAGGCGGGGGGTACAGGGGCGGAGCACAGATACGCAGTATTTT. Its protein product is CASSSRRGVQGRSTDTQYF.

This chain uses TRBV4-2 with TRBJ1-4; 7 bases align to TRBD1. After removal of 3 bases from V and 6 bases from J, the junction contained 10 bases not matched to a gene. Per germline, CDR1 LGHNA and CDR2 YNFKEQ. This CDR3 has 16 residues. CDR3 amino acids: CASSHPPDRVDEKLFF. CDR3 DNA sequence: TGTGCCAGCAGCCATCCCCCCGACAGGGTCGATGAAAAACTGTTTTTT.

This chain joins TRBV10-3 and TRBJ2-1; D remains ambiguous. Trimming took off 6 bases at V and 2 bases at J, with 14 bases between the two ends. Germline V gene sequence: CDR1 ENHRY, CDR2 SYGVKD. This CDR3 comprises 15 residues. CDR3 DNA sequence: TGTGCCATCAGGAGCGATTACTTACCCTACAATGAGCAGTTCTTC. Translating gives CAIRSDYLPYNEQFF.